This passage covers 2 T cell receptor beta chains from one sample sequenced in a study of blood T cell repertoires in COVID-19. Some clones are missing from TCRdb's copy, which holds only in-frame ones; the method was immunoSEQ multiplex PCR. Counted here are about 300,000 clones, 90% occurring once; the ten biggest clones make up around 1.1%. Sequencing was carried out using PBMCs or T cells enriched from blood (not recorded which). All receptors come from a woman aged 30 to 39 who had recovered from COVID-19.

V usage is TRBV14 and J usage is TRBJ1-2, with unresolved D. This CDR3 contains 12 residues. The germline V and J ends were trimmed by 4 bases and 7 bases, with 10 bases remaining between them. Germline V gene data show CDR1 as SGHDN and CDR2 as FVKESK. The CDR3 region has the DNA TGTGCCAGCAGCCCGGAGATCGGTGGCTACACCTTC. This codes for CASSPEIGGYTF.

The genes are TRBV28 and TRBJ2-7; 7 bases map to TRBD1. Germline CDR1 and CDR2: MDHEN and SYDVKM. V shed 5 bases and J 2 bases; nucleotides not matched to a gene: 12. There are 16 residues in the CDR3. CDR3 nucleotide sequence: TGTGCCAGCAGTCCCCCACTACAGGGGATAGCCTACGAGCAGTACTTC. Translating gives CASSPPLQGIAYEQYF.